This passage covers 15 T cell receptor beta chains from one sample sequenced in a study of T cells in Graves' hyperthyroidism and ophthalmopathy. RNA transcripts yielded amplified TCR beta CDR3 regions. In the first-round RT-PCR of the TCR CDR3, the HTBI primer set was used. MiXCR, applied by TCRdb to the multiplex PCR reads, yields one record per CDR3 protein. Of hundreds of thousands of distinct CDR3 sequences in the sample, around 17% are singletons; the top ten hold around two fifths. Sequenced material: blood. Source of these receptors: a man aged 40-49 years with Graves' hyperthyroidism.

This clonotype was detected ten times or more. CDR3 amino acids: CAISETGYEQYF. The CDR3 DNA follows: TGTGCCATCAGTGAGACGGGCTACGAGCAGTACTTC. This chain connects TRBV10-3 to TRBJ2-7; D gene ambiguous. There are 12 residues in the CDR3. Trimming stripped 2 bases from V and 3 bases from J, with 5 bases between. CDR1 ENHRY and CDR2 SYGVKD come from the germline V gene.

A word on this clonotype: This could be a read error, since a much larger clone is one nucleotide away. The V and J genes are TRBV4-1 and TRBJ2-2; the D gene is possibly TRBD1 (7 bases). The CDR3 has 15 residues. Germline V gene lookup returns CDR1 MGHRA and CDR2 YSYEKL. The CDR3 spells CASSLGTANTGGLFF. CDR3 DNA sequence: TGCGCCAGCAGCTTGGGGACAGCGAACACCGGGGGGCTGTTTTTT.

Many counts were recorded for this clonotype. The gene calls are TRBV7-3 and TRBJ2-7; either TRBD1 or TRBD2 may supply D (6 bases each). The ends were cut back, 1 base at V and 3 bases at J, with 16 bases in the middle. The CDR3 spans 16 residues. The germline CDR1 and CDR2 sequences are SGHTA and FQGTGA. Written as DNA, the CDR3 is TGTGCCAGCAGCTTAAGGTCCCGGGGGCCTTACTACGAGCAGTACTTC. Its protein is CASSLRSRGPYYEQYF.

This clonotype was observed many times. The chain joins TRBV11-2 to TRBJ1-1, with 8 bases matching TRBD1. Germline loops: CDR1 SGHAT, CDR2 FQNNGV. V shed 3 bases, J shed 0 bases, and the junction held 24 bases outside the gene matches. The CDR3 extends over 22 amino acids. The CDR3 DNA reads as TGTGCCAGCAGCTTCTTATCACGAGCAGGGGGCCACGATTTTTTCATGAACACTGAAGCTTTCTTT. Translation: CASSFLSRAGGHDFFMNTEAFF.

This clonotype was recorded at least ten times. The rearrangement uses TRBV28 and TRBJ2-7; D is unclear. The CDR3 consists of 14 residues. Germline V gives CDR1 MDHEN, CDR2 SYDVKM. The V and J ends lost 3 bases and 3 bases respectively, with 12 bases between them. The CDR3 protein is CASSFAKPGYEQYF. The CDR3 region has the DNA TGTGCCAGCAGTTTTGCCAAACCAGGCTACGAGCAGTACTTC.

This clonotype was seen at least ten times. This chain connects TRBV29-1 to TRBJ2-5; the D gene is possibly TRBD1 (5 bases). Trimming left V 8 bases short and J 0 bases short, with 13 bases between. Germline CDR1 is SQVTM and CDR2 is ANQGSEA. The CDR3 runs 13 residues. CDR3 nucleotides: TGCAGCCCCCTAAGCAGGGACCAAGAGACCCAGTACTTC. This encodes CSPLSRDQETQYF.

J is TRBJ2-6 and V is TRBV11-1, with D unclear. Germline V CDR1 and CDR2: SGHAT, FQDESV (reference sequence). The CDR3 sequence is 18 residues long. The ends were cut back, 5 bases at V and 2 bases at J, with 19 bases in the middle. CDR3 coding DNA: TGTGCCAGCAGCCCCACGGGTGTGGGGTCTCCTGGGGCCAACGTCCTGACTTTC. Protein product: CASSPTGVGSPGANVLTF.

This clonotype was observed at least ten times. The V and J genes are TRBV12-3 or TRBV12-4 and TRBJ1-3; 7 bases agree with TRBD1. The CDR3 is 13 amino acids. DNA for the CDR3: TGTGCAGACAGGGAAAACTCTGGAAACACCATATATTTT. Amino acid sequence: CADRENSGNTIYF.

This chain connects TRBV29-1 to TRBJ1-5; D may be TRBD1 (5 bases). Germline loops: CDR1 SQVTM, CDR2 ANQGSEA. The length of the CDR3 is 16 residues. V gave up 5 bases and J gave up 0 bases, with 17 bases separating them. CDR3 amino acids: CSVLGGGRGSNQPQHF. CDR3 DNA sequence: TGCAGCGTTCTGGGGGGGGGGAGGGGTAGCAATCAGCCCCAGCATTTT.

The chain links TRBV7-3 to TRBJ2-1; the D gene could be TRBD1 or TRBD2 (5 bases each). V was pared by 2 bases and J by 10 bases, with 21 bases between. The CDR3 consists of 16 residues. The germline V gene encodes CDR1 SGHTA and CDR2 FQGTGA. The CDR3 nucleotides read TGTGCCAGCAGCTTAGGGGGTACAACCCAAGCCAGAGAGCAGTTCTTC. The encoded protein is CASSLGGTTQAREQFF. The whole variable domain, remainder taken from reference TRBV7-3 and TRBJ2-1, is GAGVSQTPSNKVTEKGKYVELRCDPISGHTALYWYRQSLGQGPEFLIYFQGTGAADDSGLPNDRFFAVRPEGSVSTLKIQRTERGDSAVYLCASSLGGTTQAREQFFGPGTRLTVL.

In its sample, this clonotype was seen a few times. This chain joins TRBV5-6 and TRBJ1-4; TRBD1 aligns across 8 bases. Losses at the gene ends were 0 bases for V and 14 bases for J; bases not matched to a gene: 15. Germline-derived CDR1 and CDR2 are SGHDT and YYEEEE. The CDR3 length is 16 residues. CDR3 loop: CASSLVSGQGGVGLFF. The DNA for the CDR3 is TGTGCCAGCAGCTTGGTCTCCGGACAGGGCGGCGTGGGTCTGTTTTTT.

The table lists this clonotype with many counts. J is TRBJ1-2 and V is TRBV12-3 or TRBV12-4, with D unresolved. V was pared by 5 bases and J by 2 bases, with 12 bases between. The length of the CDR3 is 14 residues. CDR3 in amino acids: CASSPLAENYGYTF. The CDR3 DNA follows: TGTGCCAGCAGTCCCTTGGCAGAGAACTATGGCTACACCTTC.

This clonotype occurred many times. The CDR3 protein is CASSNRQGASTGELFF. The DNA of the CDR3 is TGCGCCAGCAGCAACAGACAGGGGGCGAGCACCGGGGAGCTGTTTTTT. This chain connects TRBV5-1 to TRBJ2-2, with 10 bases lining up with TRBD1. Germline V gives CDR1 SGHRS, CDR2 YFSETQ. The junction had 7 bases not matched to a gene; V was cut back by 4 bases and J by 4 bases. The CDR3 loop spans 16 amino acids. Complete variable domain (other parts from reference TRBV5-1 and TRBJ2-2): KAGVTQTPRYLIKTRGQQVTLSCSPISGHRSVSWYQQTPGQGLQFLFEYFSETQRNKGNFPGRFSGRQFSNSRSEMNVSTLELGDSALYLCASSNRQGASTGELFFGEGSRLTVL.

The chain is built from TRBV20-1 and TRBJ1-1; D remains ambiguous. This CDR3 comprises 13 residues. V dropped 5 bases and J dropped 10 bases, with 20 bases sitting between them. Per germline, CDR1 DFQATT and CDR2 SNEGSKA (reference sequence). CDR3 in DNA: TGCAGTGCTCCAGGACCGATCCCTCGAGGAGCTTTCTTT. Translated, it gives CSAPGPIPRGAFF.

In regard to this clonotype: A much larger clone differs by one base, so this may be a read error. This chain uses TRBV20-1 with TRBJ1-5, with D possibly TRBD1 on 5 matching bases. Germline CDR1 reads DFQATT; CDR2 reads SNEGSKA (reference sequence). The CDR3 covers 13 residues. DNA for the CDR3: TGCAATGCCCAGGGTGCCCTCAATCAGCCCCAGCATTTT. It is translated as CNAQGALNQPQHF.